This T cell receptor (beta chain) stems from a study of technical replicates of blood from several donors. Sequencing used immunoSEQ multiplex PCR; TCRdb keeps in-frame clones, though not all of them. The sample consists of about 91,000 clones, around 90% of them appearing once. Germline-derived CDR1 and CDR2 are MNHEY and SVGAGI. V was clipped by 5 bases and J by 4 bases; unmatched bases: 5. The CDR3 length is 15 residues. This receptor was taken from a human donor in good health. This chain connects TRBV6-5 to TRBJ1-5, with 10 nucleotides matching TRBD1. The sequencing input was T cells isolated from PBMCs. The CDR3 DNA reads as TGTGCCAGCAGTCTGACAGGGGGCGTTAATCAGCCCCAGCATTTT. Amino acids: CASSLTGGVNQPQHF.